These T cell receptor beta chains were read from a single sample in a study of graft-versus-host responses after intestinal transplantation. No antigen is known for these receptors. The repertoire was sequenced with immunoSEQ multiplex PCR; TCRdb's copy has only in-frame clones and lacks some. The top ten clones hold over 0.1% of a sample with about 120,000 clones, approximately 92% of them seen once. The source material was unstimulated CD4+ T cells sorted from spleen or lymph node cells, sampled before intestinal transplant. Receptor source: a human donor who received an intestinal transplant. Both conserved end residues are part of each CDR3. A D gene is named only where the DNA matches it firmly. Clone size is stated in some rows and not others, as once, few, many or a class when expanded.

>TRBJ2-1|NA|NA|TRBV5-1|14
TGCGCCAGCAGCTTGCAGCGGCCTCCGGATGAGCAGTTCTTC
CASSLQRPPDEQFF
>TRBJ2-4|TRBD2|NA|TRBV19|17
TGTGCCAGTAGTAAGGGTCTAGCGGGAGGTTCGGGGGACATTCAGTACTTC
CASSKGLAGGSGDIQYF
>TRBJ2-1|TRBD1|NA|TRBV5-8|16
TGTGCCAGCAGCTTTTACGGGACAGGGGCCTACAATGAGCAGTTCTTC
CASSFYGTGAYNEQFF
>TRBJ2-2|NA|NA|TRBV18|14
TGTGCCAGCTCACGCTTTTCAGACACCGGGGAGCTGTTTTTT
CASSRFSDTGELFF
>TRBJ2-7|NA|NA|TRBV7-3|15
TGTGCCAGCAGCTCCACCCCGGGACCCAGCTACGAGCAGTACTTC
CASSSTPGPSYEQYF
>TRBJ2-4|NA|NA|TRBV7-2|15
TGTGCCAGCAGCCCCCCGGGGGTAGCCAAAAACATTCAGTACTTC
CASSPPGVAKNIQYF
>TRBJ2-1|NA|NA|TRBV27|15
TGTGCCAGCAGTTTAGTGCAAGCGCGGGGTGGTGAGCAGTTCTTC
CASSLVQARGGEQFF
>TRBJ1-2|TRBD1|NA|TRBV28|15
TGTGCCAGCAGCCCATCGGGGACAGGGGACTATGGCTACACCTTC
CASSPSGTGDYGYTF
>TRBJ1-2|NA|NA|TRBV29-1|12
TGCAGCGTTGGGACGGATTACTATGGCTACACCTTC
CSVGTDYYGYTF
>TRBJ2-7|TRBD2|NA|TRBV15|18
TGTGCCACCAGCAGAGATCTGGGGACTAGCGGTTTCTCCTACGAGCAGTACTTC
CATSRDLGTSGFSYEQYF
>TRBJ2-7|TRBD2|NA|TRBV27|15
TGTGCCAGCAGTTCCCGGGGGGGACACTCCTACGAGCAGTACTTC
CASSSRGGHSYEQYF
>TRBJ2-7|NA|NA|TRBV19|15
TGTGCCAGTAGTGACAGACCTACGGACTCCTACGAGCAGTACTTC
CASSDRPTDSYEQYF
>TRBJ1-1|NA|NA|TRBV29-1|12
TGCAGCGTTGACAGGGGAGGGGGTGAAGCTTTCTTT
CSVDRGGGEAFF
>TRBJ2-1|NA|NA|TRBV7-9|14
TGTGCCAGCAGCAACACCAGGACGGCTAATGAGCAGTTCTTC
CASSNTRTANEQFF
>TRBJ1-1|NA|NA|TRBV6-5|13
TGTGCCAGCAGTTACGAAACAGGGACAGAAGCTTTCTTT
CASSYETGTEAFF
>TRBJ2-7|TRBD1|NA|TRBV30|13
TGTGCCTGGGCCGACCGAGGGGGCCACGAGCAGTACTTC
CAWADRGGHEQYF
>TRBJ2-2|TRBD2|NA|TRBV5-1|15
TGCGCCAGCAGCTCGGGACTAGCGGGCACCGGGGAGCTGTTTTTT
CASSSGLAGTGELFF
>TRBJ2-7|NA|NA|TRBV29-1|14
TGCAGCGTTGGTGTGGCCGGAAAGACCTACGAGCAGTACTTC
CSVGVAGKTYEQYF
>TRBJ2-5|NA|NA|TRBV13|13
TGTGCCAGCAGCTTAGGCGATGGGGAGACCCAGTACTTC
CASSLGDGETQYF
>TRBJ2-5|TRBD2|NA|TRBV7-7|14
TGTGCTAGCAGCTCGCCTTCCGCTAGCGGGACCCAGTACTTC
CASSSPSASGTQYF
>TRBJ2-3|TRBD2|NA|TRBV9|15
TGTGCCAGCAGCATCAGCGGGAGTAGCACAGATACGCAGTATTTT
CASSISGSSTDTQYF
>TRBJ2-5|TRBD1|NA|TRBV5-1|15
TGCGCCAGCAGCCTGACCGGGACAGCTCGAGAGACCCAGTACTTC
CASSLTGTARETQYF
>TRBJ2-7|NA|NA|TRBV5-4|15
TGTGCCAGCAGCGCAACAGGGCCCCTTTCCTACGAGCAGTACTTC
CASSATGPLSYEQYF
>TRBJ2-3|NA|NA|TRBV10-3|15
TGTGCCATCAGGGATACAGAGACCAGAGGGGATACGCAGTATTTT
CAIRDTETRGDTQYF
>TRBJ1-6|TRBD1|NA|TRBV4-1|15
TGCGCCAGCAGCCAAGATACACAGGGGTATTCACCCCTCCACTTT
CASSQDTQGYSPLHF
>TRBJ2-3|NA|once|TRBV6-6|13
TGTGCCAGCGTTCGGGACAGCACAGATACGCAGTATTTT
CASVRDSTDTQYF
>TRBJ2-7|TRBD2|NA|TRBV28|17
TGTGCCAGCAGTCTTCCGGCGGAGGCGGGAGGGCTGGACGAGCAGTACTTC
CASSLPAEAGGLDEQYF
>TRBJ1-2|NA|NA|TRBV5-4|14
TGTGCCAGCAGCCTCCAGAGAGGGGAGGGTGGCTACACCTTC
CASSLQRGEGGYTF
>TRBJ2-2|NA|NA|TRBV28|13
TGTGCCAGCAGTTTATCACGCCCCGGGGAGCTGTTTTTT
CASSLSRPGELFF
>TRBJ2-2|TRBD2|NA|TRBV28|15
TGTGCCAGCAGGGGGGGAGGGGAGGTTACCGGGGAGCTGTTTTTT
CASRGGGEVTGELFF
>TRBJ2-7|NA|NA|TRBV21-1|16
TGTGCCAGCAGCAACGCTAGCGGGAGTGGTTCCTACGAGCAGTACTTC
CASSNASGSGSYEQYF
>TRBJ2-7|TRBD1|NA|TRBV30|11
TGTGCCTGGGACAGGGCTTACGAGCAGTACTTC
CAWDRAYEQYF
>TRBJ2-1|NA|NA|TRBV14|16
TGTGCCAGCAGCCAAGTGGGGAGGACAAGCTACAATGAGCAGTTCTTC
CASSQVGRTSYNEQFF
>TRBJ2-7|NA|NA|TRBV18|16
TGTGCCAGCTCACACGGGACGAACAGCCCAATCTACGAGCAGTACTTC
CASSHGTNSPIYEQYF
>TRBJ1-4|NA|NA|TRBV2|13
TGTGCCAGCATTATCCTGGTTGGCGAAAAACTGTTTTTT
CASIILVGEKLFF
>TRBJ2-1|TRBD2|NA|TRBV7-3|15
TGTGCCAGCAGCTCCCAAGCGGGAGTTTACAATGAGCAGTTCTTC
CASSSQAGVYNEQFF
>TRBJ2-7|NA|NA|TRBV2|15
TGTGCCAGCACTACTCCTGACAGCTACCGCTACGAGCAGTACTTC
CASTTPDSYRYEQYF
>TRBJ1-2|NA|NA|TRBV18|12
TGTGCCAGCTCACCATCAGGTTATGGCTACACCTTC
CASSPSGYGYTF
>TRBJ2-3|NA|NA|TRBV7-3|14
TGTGCCAGCAGCTCTAACGGACGCACAGATACGCAGTATTTT
CASSSNGRTDTQYF
>TRBJ2-1|TRBD1|NA|TRBV5-1|18
TGCGCCAGCAGCTTGGTGGGACAGGGTGAACCTCAAACCAATGAGCAGTTCTTC
CASSLVGQGEPQTNEQFF
>TRBJ2-5|TRBD2|NA|TRBV6-1|17
TGTGCCAGCAGTGAAAGGACTAGCGGGAATTCAAGAGAGACCCAGTACTTC
CASSERTSGNSRETQYF
>TRBJ2-4|NA|NA|TRBV18|15
TGTGCCAGCTCACCTCCGAGGAATTTGGAGAACATTCAGTACTTC
CASSPPRNLENIQYF
>TRBJ1-5|NA|NA|TRBV7-9|14
TGTGCCAGCAGCTTAGGAACTTCCAATCAGCCCCAGCATTTT
CASSLGTSNQPQHF
>TRBJ2-3|NA|NA|TRBV7-3|13
TGTGCCAGCAGCTTAACACCCGCGGATACGCAGTATTTT
CASSLTPADTQYF
>TRBJ2-2|TRBD1|once|TRBV30|12
TGTGCCTGGTTGACAGGGCCCGGGGAGCTGTTTTTT
CAWLTGPGELFF
>TRBJ2-3|NA|NA|TRBV2|11
TGTGCCAGCAGTCGCACAGATACGCAGTATTTT
CASSRTDTQYF
>TRBJ2-3|NA|NA|TRBV5-4|16
TGTGCCAGCAGCTCGCCGGCGGGCCGAGCGACAGATACGCAGTATTTT
CASSSPAGRATDTQYF
>TRBJ1-2|TRBD1|NA|TRBV4-1|15
TGCGCCAGCAGCCAAGAAATAGGGGGCCACTATGGCTACACCTTC
CASSQEIGGHYGYTF
>TRBJ2-7|NA|few|TRBV5-8|13
TGTGCCAGCAGCTTGGTTCGGGGTCGCGAGCAGTACTTC
CASSLVRGREQYF
>TRBJ2-1|NA|NA|TRBV19|15
TGTGCCAGTAGTATAGGTTCATGGGCCAACAATGAGCAGTTCTTC
CASSIGSWANNEQFF
>TRBJ1-1|NA|once|TRBV11-2|14
TGTGCCAGCAGCTTACCTCGACAGCCCACTGAAGCTTTCTTT
CASSLPRQPTEAFF
>TRBJ2-3|TRBD2|NA|TRBV7-9|16
TGTGCCAGCAGCTTACGGGGACTAGCGGGAGAAGATACGCAGTATTTT
CASSLRGLAGEDTQYF
>TRBJ2-7|TRBD1|NA|TRBV5-1|15
TGCGCCAGCAGCTTGGGGTCGGGACAGTACGATGAGCAGTACTTC
CASSLGSGQYDEQYF
>TRBJ2-1|NA|NA|TRBV4-2|14
TGTGCCAGCAGCCAAGATGGTTCAAACAATGAGCAGTTCTTC
CASSQDGSNNEQFF
>TRBJ1-1|NA|NA|TRBV28|14
TGTGCCAGCAGTTTTAGTGGGTTTGACGCTGAAGCTTTCTTT
CASSFSGFDAEAFF
>TRBJ2-1|NA|few|TRBV29-1|11
TGCAGCGTTAAGGGACTCAATGAGCAGTTCTTC
CSVKGLNEQFF
>TRBJ1-1|TRBD1|NA|TRBV9|15
TGTGCCAGCAGCTCTTCGAACAGGGGTAACACTGAAGCTTTCTTT
CASSSSNRGNTEAFF
>TRBJ2-2|NA|NA|TRBV2|11
TGTGCCAGTGGCGGGTCCGGGGAGCTGTTTTTT
CASGGSGELFF
>TRBJ2-3|TRBD2|NA|TRBV6-1|14
TGTGCCAGCAGGCCCGCGGGGGGCACAGATACGCAGTATTTT
CASRPAGGTDTQYF
>TRBJ1-4|NA|NA|TRBV9|14
TGTGCCAGCGCCGTGGGATTGACTAATGAAAAACTGTTTTTT
CASAVGLTNEKLFF